The clone carrying this TCR beta chain was observed a handful of times. Its antigen is currently unknown. This sample is part of a study of T cells in Graves' hyperthyroidism and ophthalmopathy. The overall study: Blood was drawn when the patient was first diagnosed and still untreated. Whole-study results and caveats: In the blood, most expanded thyroid clonotypes above 0.001 appeared as well.

The source material, RNA transcripts, was used to amplify TCR beta CDR3 regions. The TCR CDR3 first-round RT-PCR relied on the HTBI primer set. One entry per CDR3 protein results from TCRdb running MiXCR on the multiplex PCR reads. Here the sample spans 600,000 to 650,000 distinct CDR3 sequences, less than 25% being singletons. Trimming shortened V by 3 bases and J by 4 bases, and 10 bases separated the two germline ends. The CDR3 loop spans 13 amino acids. Germline V lookup: CDR1 SGDLS, CDR2 YYNGEE. This clonotype originated in a man between 25 and 39 years old with Graves' ophthalmopathy. The chain has TRBV9 and TRBJ1-1; D unclear. The specimen was blood. DNA for the CDR3: TGTGCCAGCAGCGCCGCAGAATTCACTGAAGCTTTCTTT. Amino acid sequence: CASSAAEFTEAFF.